The 27 T cell receptor beta chains below come from one sample, sequenced in a study of T-cell reconstitution after alpha-beta-depleted transplantation in children. This sample's TCRbeta library carried unique molecular identifier barcodes. TCRdb processed the PCR reads anew with MiXCR; each CDR3 protein has one entry. The table includes some 490,000 distinct CDR3 sequences, about 12% detected once. The material was PBMCs from the stem cell graft donor, obtained from the stem cell graft. The receptors were gathered from a human donor who donated a stem cell graft to a child with combined immunodeficiency.

This clonotype was recorded a few times. This rearrangement joins TRBV7-2 to TRBJ2-1; maybe TRBD2 (5 bases). The V gene lost 5 bases and the J gene lost 3 bases, with 11 bases spanning the gap. Germline values: CDR1 SGHTA, CDR2 FQGNSA. This CDR3 has 14 residues. The CDR3 DNA sequence: TGTGCCAGCAGCGCCTCTAGCAGCTACAATGAGCAGTTCTTC. This encodes CASSASSSYNEQFF.

The rearrangement uses TRBV12-3 or TRBV12-4 and TRBJ1-1; TRBD1 might be the D (5 bases). CDR3 length: 15 residues. V shed 2 bases and J shed 3 bases, with 13 bases lying between them. CDR3: CASSLSAGWYTEAFF. The CDR3 DNA is TGTGCCAGCAGTTTATCGGCAGGGTGGTACACTGAAGCTTTCTTT.

The rearrangement joins TRBV27 to TRBJ2-1; TRBD1 matches 8 bases. The germline gives CDR1 MNHEY, CDR2 SMNVEV (reference sequence). The V and J ends lost 3 bases and 9 bases, in that order; junction bases with no gene match: 7. The CDR3 extends over 14 amino acids. CDR3 protein: CASSLGTGVGEQFF. The CDR3 DNA sequence: TGTGCCAGCAGTTTGGGGACAGGTGTTGGTGAGCAGTTCTTC.

This clonotype was seen a handful of times. V and J are TRBV3-1 and TRBJ2-7; D may be TRBD1 (5 bases). V gave up 3 bases and J gave up 3 bases, with 9 bases separating them. The CDR3 is 13 residues long. Germline V gives CDR1 LGHDT, CDR2 YNNKEL (reference sequence). In DNA form, the CDR3 reads TGTGCCAGCAGCCACCAGACAGACTACGAGCAGTACTTC. It encodes CASSHQTDYEQYF.

This clonotype was counted between two and nine times. This chain joins TRBV13 and TRBJ2-2, with D maybe TRBD1 (8 bases). This CDR3 spans 18 amino acids. Germline CDR1 and CDR2: PRHDT and FYEKMQ (reference sequence). V lost 2 bases, J lost 4 bases, and 20 bases lay in between. This chain's CDR3 is CASSLSRLADRGTGELFF. In DNA form, the CDR3 reads TGTGCCAGCAGCTTATCTAGACTAGCAGACAGGGGCACCGGGGAGCTGTTTTTT.

The chain couples TRBV2 to TRBJ1-2; 7 nucleotides line up with TRBD1. CDR1 is SNHLY and CDR2 is FYNNEI in the germline V gene. Trimming cost V 4 bases and J 2 bases; bases outside gene matches: 4. CDR3 size: 14 residues. The CDR3 bases are TGTGCCAGCAGTGGCCGACAGGGAAACTATGGCTACACCTTC. Amino acids: CASSGRQGNYGYTF.

This chain connects TRBV6-2 or TRBV6-3 to TRBJ2-7; D might be TRBD2 (5 bases). Trimming removed 6 bases from V and 3 bases from J, with 12 bases in between. The length of the CDR3 is 13 residues. Germline V CDR1 and CDR2: MNHEY, SVGEGT. For the CDR3, the DNA is TGTGCCAGCAGCAATCCGGGGTACTACGAGCAGTACTTC. This encodes CASSNPGYYEQYF.

This clonotype was detected ten times or more. The CDR3 protein is CASSLTGPSDTQYF. The DNA for the CDR3 is TGCGCCAGCAGCTTGACAGGGCCTTCAGATACGCAGTATTTT. The chain carries TRBV5-1 and TRBJ2-3, with D tentatively TRBD1 (6 bases). The V gene lost 1 base and the J gene lost 4 bases, with 10 bases spanning the gap. From germline, CDR1 is SGHRS and CDR2 YFSETQ. CDR3 length: 14 residues.

This clonotype was recorded at least ten times. The rearrangement links TRBV4-3 to TRBJ2-1; 7 bases match TRBD1. Germline CDR1 LGHNA, CDR2 YSLEER. The CDR3 extends over 15 amino acids. Trimming took 3 bases from V and 6 from J; bases not matched to a gene: 8. As DNA, the CDR3 is TGCGCCAGCAGCCAGGAACGGACAGGAGGCAATGAGCAGTTCTTC. Protein sequence: CASSQERTGGNEQFF.

This clonotype was seen more than once but under ten times. This chain's CDR3 is CASSSPPGRTDTQYF. CDR3 DNA: TGTGCCAGCAGCTCCCCGCCGGGGAGGACAGATACGCAGTATTTT. V is TRBV7-9 and J is TRBJ2-3, with D perhaps TRBD2 (6 bases). V shed 4 bases and J shed 3 bases, with 14 bases lying between them. Germline V CDR1 and CDR2: SEHNR, FQNEAQ (reference sequence). This CDR3 has 15 amino acids.

This clonotype was counted ten times or more. The chain recombines TRBV6-5 with TRBJ2-7, with TRBD2 identical over 7 bases. The CDR3 spans 15 residues. Trimming cost V 9 bases and J 2 bases; bases outside gene matches: 13. From germline, CDR1 is MNHEY and CDR2 SVGAGI. The CDR3 nucleotides read TGTGCCAGTGCAGTCTGGGGGGGGAATCCCTACGAGCAGTACTTC. Its translation is CASAVWGGNPYEQYF.

In this sample, this clonotype turned up a few times. The genes are TRBV18 and TRBJ2-5; D is possibly TRBD2 (5 bases). The germline gives CDR1 KGHSH, CDR2 LQKENI. The CDR3 sequence is 13 residues long. Deletions cut 0 bases from V and 5 bases from J, with 7 bases between. The CDR3 region is CASSPPRRETQYF. CDR3 coding DNA: TGTGCCAGCTCACCACCGAGGAGGGAGACCCAGTACTTC.

This chain joins TRBV4-1 and TRBJ2-3; 8 bases line up with TRBD2. CDR3 length equals 15 residues. Germline values: CDR1 MGHRA, CDR2 YSYEKL. V trimming: 3 bases; J trimming: 13 bases; junction bases outside the gene matches: 15. This CDR3 is CASSQAPGLVRTEYF. The CDR3 DNA follows: TGCGCCAGCAGCCAGGCCCCGGGACTAGTTAGAACGGAGTATTTT.

The chain uses TRBV24-1 and TRBJ1-2, with 7 bases identical to TRBD1. The germline V gene encodes CDR1 KGHDR and CDR2 SFDVKD. The CDR3 has 14 residues. With V trimmed by 3 bases and J by 4 bases, 4 bases remained unmatched. The DNA of the CDR3 is TGTGCCACCAGTGATCCGGGACAGACCTATGGCTACACCTTC. It translates to CATSDPGQTYGYTF.

This clonotype has a handful of counts. This chain connects TRBV3-1 to TRBJ2-7; 12 positions agree with TRBD2. With V trimmed by 5 bases and J by 2 bases, 7 bases remained unmatched. The CDR3 is 16 residues long. Germline V gene data show CDR1 as LGHDT and CDR2 as YNNKEL (reference sequence). The CDR3 here is CASSTTSGRTPYEQYF. CDR3 coding DNA: TGTGCCAGCAGCACGACTAGCGGGAGAACCCCCTACGAGCAGTACTTC.

The chain combines TRBV4-2 with TRBJ1-2; tentative D call: TRBD1 (6 bases). The germline V gene has CDR1 LGHNA and CDR2 YNFKEQ. Trimming stripped 3 bases from V and 8 bases from J, with 16 bases between. This CDR3 region has 14 residues. The CDR3: CASSQRDTGGGYTF. CDR3 DNA: TGTGCCAGCAGCCAGCGGGACACGGGAGGAGGCTACACCTTC.

The rearrangement uses TRBV6-5 and TRBJ2-7; the D gene is possibly TRBD1 (6 bases). The V gene lost 3 bases and the J gene lost 0 bases, with 9 bases spanning the gap. From germline, CDR1 is MNHEY and CDR2 SVGAGI. CDR3 length: 14 amino acids. CDR3 sequence: CASSYAGDSYEQYF. The CDR3 nucleotides are TGTGCCAGCAGTTATGCAGGGGACTCCTACGAGCAGTACTTC.

In DNA, the CDR3 is TGTGCCATCAAGCCTAGCGGGAGTACGCAGTATTTT. Encoded protein: CAIKPSGSTQYF. The genes are TRBV10-3 and TRBJ2-3; the match to TRBD2 covers 10 bases. This CDR3 has 12 residues. The trim removed 7 bases at V and 8 bases at J, leaving 3 bases unmatched. The germline CDR1 and CDR2 sequences are ENHRY and SYGVKD.

This clonotype was counted between two and nine times. The chain uses TRBV5-6 and TRBJ1-2; 8 bases fit TRBD1. The V segment lost 2 bases and the J segment 8 bases; nucleotides outside the gene matches: 11. CDR1 is SGHDT and CDR2 is YYEEEE in the germline V gene. The CDR3 contains 15 residues. The CDR3 DNA reads as TGTGCCAGCAGCTTCACGCCCGGACAGGGTAGAGGCTACACCTTC. Translated: CASSFTPGQGRGYTF. Full variable domain (outside the CDR3, taken from reference TRBV5-6 and TRBJ1-2): DAGVTQSPTHLIKTRGQQVTLRCSPKSGHDTVSWYQQALGQGPQFIFQYYEEEERQRGNFPDRFSGHQFPNYSSELNVNALLLGDSALYLCASSFTPGQGRGYTFGSGTRLTVV.

This clonotype was observed a few times. The chain uses TRBV15 and TRBJ2-5; D is undetermined. Germline assignment: CDR1 LNHNV and CDR2 YYDKDF (reference sequence). V lost 1 base, J lost 2 bases, and 11 bases lay in between. The CDR3 is 15 amino acids. This CDR3 reads CATSRGFGRQETQYF. Written as DNA, the CDR3 is TGTGCCACCAGCAGAGGGTTCGGGCGTCAAGAGACCCAGTACTTC.

This clonotype has just a few counts. The V and J genes are TRBV9 and TRBJ2-1; D is uncertain. The CDR3 is 14 residues long. Trimming shortened V by 2 bases and J by 7 bases, and 13 bases separated the two germline ends. Germline CDR1 reads SGDLS; CDR2 reads YYNGEE. This CDR3 reads CASSVFAERNEQFF. DNA for the CDR3: TGTGCCAGCAGCGTGTTTGCGGAACGGAATGAGCAGTTCTTC. Full variable domain (outside the CDR3, taken from reference TRBV9 and TRBJ2-1): DSGVTQTPKHLITATGQRVTLRCSPRSGDLSVYWYQQSLDQGLQFLIQYYNGEERAKGNILERFSAQQFPDLHSELNLSSLELGDSALYFCASSVFAERNEQFFGPGTRLTVL.

This clonotype came up many times. The CDR3 DNA follows: TGTGCCAGCAGTTTATTGTACGATAATAACTATGGCTACACCTTC. It encodes CASSLLYDNNYGYTF. The chain recombines TRBV27 with TRBJ1-2; D is unresolved. The germline V gene has CDR1 MNHEY and CDR2 SMNVEV (reference sequence). V was cut by 1 base and J by 1 base, with 10 bases left in between. The CDR3 is made up of 15 amino acids.

This clonotype occurred a few times. The V gene is TRBV4-1, the J gene TRBJ2-5; unclear D gene. CDR3 length equals 13 residues. V lost 4 bases and J 4 bases, leaving 10 bases between the germline ends. The germline V gene encodes CDR1 MGHRA and CDR2 YSYEKL. This CDR3 is CASSRQIGETQYF. CDR3 nucleotides: TGCGCCAGCAGCCGACAAATTGGAGAGACCCAGTACTTC.

Ten or more counts support this clonotype. This rearrangement joins TRBV18 to TRBJ2-7, with D unclear. V was clipped by 2 bases and J by 5 bases, with 10 bases between them. The CDR3 has 13 amino acids. Per germline, CDR1 KGHSH and CDR2 LQKENI. The CDR3 is CASSPVPPNEQYF. The CDR3 nucleotides read TGTGCCAGCTCACCAGTTCCCCCTAACGAGCAGTACTTC.

This chain links TRBV19 with TRBJ2-7, with D possibly matching TRBD1 (6 bases). The V gene lost 3 bases and the J gene lost 3 bases, with 15 bases spanning the gap. The CDR3 runs to 15 residues. Germline V lookup: CDR1 LNHDA, CDR2 SQIVND (reference sequence). The CDR3 sequence is CASSILRDKVYEQYF. The DNA of the CDR3 is TGTGCCAGTAGTATCCTCCGGGACAAAGTCTACGAGCAGTACTTC.

This clonotype was counted between two and nine times. V gene TRBV7-2 combines with J gene TRBJ1-2; D is uncertain. Germline assignment: CDR1 SGHTA and CDR2 FQGNSA. Trimming left V 2 bases short and J 3 bases short, with 7 bases between. The CDR3 runs to 13 residues. The CDR3 loop is CASSLRTDYGYTF. Written as DNA, the CDR3 is TGTGCCAGCAGCTTAAGGACGGACTATGGCTACACCTTC.

J is TRBJ2-7 and V is TRBV18, with TRBD1 as a possible D gene (6 bases). This CDR3 is built from 12 residues. Germline lookup yields CDR1 KGHSH and CDR2 LQKENI. V lost 6 bases to trimming and J lost 5 bases, with 11 bases between them. The CDR3 is CASSVAGDEQYF. The CDR3 DNA sequence: TGTGCCAGCTCGGTAGCAGGGGACGAGCAGTACTTC.